This T cell receptor (beta chain) emerged from a study of T-cell memory formation after mild COVID-19. On the study more broadly: TCR clusters mostly belonged to single donors. Whole-study findings and limits: Some clones that responded were present in memory (sampled pre-infection), which suggests cross-reactive memory joined. The study found balanced CD4/CD8 in clones contracting day 15 to 85 and a CD4+ lean in later expanders. Mainly in CM and EM were contracting CD4+ clones; CD8+ were in EMRA.

CDR3 length: 16 residues. V was trimmed by 2 bases and J by 4 bases, leaving 15 bases between them. Germline assignment: CDR1 KGHSH and CDR2 LQKENI. TCRdb reprocessed the 5' RACE reads via MiXCR and lists one record per CDR3 protein. There are hundreds of thousands of distinct CDR3 sequences in the sample; about an eighth occur only once, and approximately 21% lies in the top ten. Only one count was recorded for this clonotype. Its antigen is unidentified. Sequenced sample: PBMCs or a T cell subset sorted from them (not recorded which). This chain joins TRBV18 and TRBJ2-1, with D possibly being TRBD1 (6 bases). This receptor was obtained from a man aged 18 to 29 who had mild COVID-19 (a few samples of this study predate the infection). Cell type and time point are not known. This CDR3 reads CASSPSWTAVYNEQFF. CDR3 nucleotide sequence: TGTGCCAGCTCACCATCATGGACAGCGGTATACAATGAGCAGTTCTTC.